The clone carrying this T cell receptor (beta chain) was recorded at least ten times. This sample was taken from a study of T cells of healthy individuals. CDR1 and CDR2 (germline): KGHSH, LQKENI. CDR3 length equals 12 residues. V lost 4 bases, J lost 9 bases, and 10 bases lay in between. One entry per CDR3 protein, called by TCRdb with MiXCR from the 5' RACE reads. Found here are 41,000 or so distinct CDR3 sequences, 4% to 5% of them singletons; the top ten hold about 10%. The chain combines TRBV18 with TRBJ2-1; D gene ambiguous. This clonotype was sampled from a human donor in good health. The CDR3 sequence: CASSQLALEQFF. CDR3 nucleotides: TGTGCCAGCTCACAGCTGGCGCTTGAGCAGTTCTTC.